The next 21 T cell receptor beta chains were all read from a single sample in a study of cytomegalovirus exposure and HLA in healthy donors. The PCR used 60 Vbeta and 13 Jbeta primers. TCRdb keeps only in-frame clones here, not all; method: immunoSEQ multiplex PCR. The sample has 70,000 to 90,000 clones, under 80% seen once; the top ten hold 4% to 5%. The sample comprised PBMCs. Receptors were obtained from a man aged 55 to 70 in good health and CMV-seropositive.

This chain uses TRBV5-1 with TRBJ2-3; 7 bases match TRBD1. Looked up from germline, CDR1 is SGHRS and CDR2 is YFSETQ. This CDR3 has 15 residues. Losses at the gene ends were 4 bases for V and 1 base for J; bases not matched to a gene: 6. The CDR3 loop reads CASSDQGDGTDTQYF. CDR3 nucleotide sequence: TGCGCCAGCAGCGACCAGGGGGACGGCACAGATACGCAGTATTTT.

The genes are TRBV7-9 and TRBJ2-5; D perhaps matches TRBD2 (6 bases). Germline V CDR1 and CDR2: SEHNR, FQNEAQ (reference sequence). This CDR3 has 14 amino acids. Trimming removed 5 bases from V and 9 bases from J, with 19 bases in between. The CDR3 DNA sequence: TGTGCCAGCAGCCCCTGGGATAGCGGTACGCCCCAGTACTTC. This gives the protein CASSPWDSGTPQYF. Filled out from reference TRBV7-9 and TRBJ2-5, the complete variable domain reads DTGVSQNPRHKITKRGQNVTFRCDPISEHNRLYWYRQTLGQGPEFLTYFQNEAQLEKSRLLSDRFSAERPKGSFSTLEIQRTEQGDSAMYLCASSPWDSGTPQYFGPGTRLLVL.

This clone came up once. J is TRBJ2-7 and V is TRBV11-2, with D hard to call. Germline assignment: CDR1 SGHAT and CDR2 FQNNGV. This CDR3 comprises 15 residues. Between the trimmed V and J ends, which lost 2 bases and 4 bases, there was a span of 15 bases. The CDR3 DNA is TGTGCCAGCAGCTTACCGAGGCCGGCCATTTACGAGCAGTACTTC. Protein product: CASSLPRPAIYEQYF.

The chain employs TRBV4-1 and TRBJ1-6; D may be TRBD1 (5 bases). The V gene lost 3 bases and the J gene lost 5 bases, with 14 bases spanning the gap. CDR1 is MGHRA and CDR2 is YSYEKL in the germline V gene. This CDR3 is built from 16 residues. The CDR3 here is CASSQLIGGDNSPLHF. The CDR3 DNA is TGCGCCAGCAGCCAGCTTATCGGGGGAGATAATTCACCCCTCCACTTT.

V usage is TRBV5-4 and J usage is TRBJ2-7; D is possibly TRBD2 (7 bases). This CDR3 is built from 16 residues. The germline V and J ends were trimmed by 2 bases and 7 bases, with 22 bases remaining between them. Germline-derived CDR1 and CDR2 are SGHNT and YYREEE (reference sequence). The CDR3 DNA is TGTGCCAGCAGCTTTAGTCCCGGGGGGCCCATCAAGGAGCAGTACTTC. It codes for CASSFSPGGPIKEQYF.

This sequence joins TRBV7-9 and TRBJ2-1; 8 nucleotides agree with TRBD1. The V and J ends lost 5 bases and 3 bases, in that order; junction bases with no gene match: 9. CDR3 length: 16 residues. The V gene's germline CDR1 is SEHNR and CDR2 FQNEAQ (reference sequence). The CDR3 DNA sequence: TGTGCCAGCAGCGCGCAAGGACAGGGACTCTACAATGAGCAGTTCTTC. It encodes CASSAQGQGLYNEQFF.

The V and J genes are TRBV4-1 and TRBJ2-7, with D possibly TRBD2 on 5 matching bases. Per germline, CDR1 MGHRA and CDR2 YSYEKL. Trimming shortened V by 1 base and J by 3 bases, and 10 bases separated the two germline ends. The CDR3 runs to 14 residues. Here the CDR3 reads CASSQVGGFYEQYF. CDR3 nucleotides: TGCGCCAGCAGCCAAGTCGGAGGATTCTACGAGCAGTACTTC.

The V gene is TRBV11-3, the J gene TRBJ2-5, with 7 bases matching TRBD2. This CDR3 has 14 residues. V was pared by 6 bases and J by 5 bases, with 9 bases of the junction left unmatched. The V gene's germline CDR1 is SGHNT and CDR2 YENEEA. CDR3 coding DNA: TGTGCCAGCAGTACGGGGGGTCCTCTCGAGACCCAGTACTTC. Translating gives CASSTGGPLETQYF.

The chain carries TRBV12-5 and TRBJ2-7; D might be TRBD2 (6 bases). From germline, CDR1 is LGHNT and CDR2 FRNRAP. The CDR3 has 16 residues. V gave up 0 bases and J gave up 6 bases, with 18 bases separating them. CDR3 protein: CASGLVLVSGGAEQYF. Written as DNA, the CDR3 is TGTGCTAGTGGTTTGGTACTAGTAAGTGGAGGGGCCGAGCAGTACTTC.

The V and J genes are TRBV6-5 and TRBJ2-3; a weak D match, TRBD2 (5 bases). Trimming removed 0 bases at V and 2 bases at J, with 6 bases between. The CDR3 runs to 14 residues. Per germline, CDR1 MNHEY and CDR2 SVGAGI. CDR3 loop: CASSYSDFTDTQYF. In DNA form, the CDR3 reads TGTGCCAGCAGTTACTCGGACTTCACAGATACGCAGTATTTT.

This chain links TRBV7-2 with TRBJ1-5, with 8 nucleotides matching TRBD1. Germline V gene data show CDR1 as SGHTA and CDR2 as FQGNSA. This CDR3 comprises 18 residues. J gave up 3 bases and V 0 bases, and 10 bases lay outside the gene matches. CDR3 nucleotide sequence: TGTGCCAGCAGCTTAGCCCGCAGGGCAGGGGGCTTCAATCAGCCCCAGCATTTT. Translation: CASSLARRAGGFNQPQHF. Complete variable domain (other parts from reference TRBV7-2 and TRBJ1-5): GAGVSQSPSNKVTEKGKDVELRCDPISGHTALYWYRQSLGQGLEFLIYFQGNSAPDKSGLPSDRFSAERTGGSVSTLTIQRTQQEDSAVYLCASSLARRAGGFNQPQHFGDGTRLSIL.

The chain recombines TRBV6-5 with TRBJ1-5; 10 nucleotides match TRBD1. This CDR3 is built from 15 residues. Per the germline V gene, CDR1 is MNHEY and CDR2 is SVGAGI. V shed 6 bases, J shed 4 bases, and the junction held 6 bases outside the gene matches. CDR3 sequence: CASRRQGAENQPQHF. The CDR3 nucleotides are TGTGCCAGCAGGCGACAGGGGGCCGAAAATCAGCCCCAGCATTTT.

DNA for the CDR3: TGTGCCAGCAGCCCTACAGGGACTCAGCCCCAGCATTTT. This gives the protein CASSPTGTQPQHF. The V gene is TRBV5-5, the J gene TRBJ1-5, with D perhaps TRBD1 (6 bases). V dropped 4 bases and J dropped 6 bases, with 11 bases sitting between them. CDR3 length equals 13 residues. The germline V gene has CDR1 SGHKS and CDR2 YYEKEE (reference sequence).

This chain connects TRBV5-6 to TRBJ2-5, with 9 nucleotides matching TRBD2. CDR1 is SGHDT, CDR2 YYEEEE, per germline. V shed 2 bases, J shed 5 bases, and the junction held 1 base outside the gene matches. CDR3 length: 13 residues. The CDR3 protein is CASSLAGGETQYF. For the CDR3, the DNA is TGTGCCAGCAGCTTAGCGGGAGGTGAGACCCAGTACTTC.

This chain joins TRBV5-8 and TRBJ2-3; tentative D call: TRBD1 (7 bases). Between the trimmed V and J ends, which lost 4 bases and 0 bases, there was a span of 12 bases. CDR1 is SGHTS and CDR2 is YDEGEE in the germline V gene. The CDR3 extends over 15 amino acids. The CDR3 loop reads CASSRGTVSTDTQYF. The CDR3 DNA reads as TGTGCCAGCAGCCGCGGGACAGTTAGCACAGATACGCAGTATTTT. Drawing the rest from reference TRBV5-8 and TRBJ2-3, the complete variable domain is EAGVTQSPTHLIKTRGQQATLRCSPISGHTSVYWYQQALGLGLQFLLWYDEGEERNRGNFPPRFSGRQFPNYSSELNVNALELEDSALYLCASSRGTVSTDTQYFGPGTRLTVL.

This chain links TRBV5-1 with TRBJ1-4; no firm D call. This CDR3 region has 16 residues. Trimming shortened V by 3 bases and J by 4 bases, and 16 bases separated the two germline ends. The germline V gene encodes CDR1 SGHRS and CDR2 YFSETQ. CDR3 bases: TGCGCCAGCAGCTCACTCGGGCGGGGAAGTAATGAAAAACTGTTTTTT. Its translation is CASSSLGRGSNEKLFF. Full variable domain (outside the CDR3, taken from reference TRBV5-1 and TRBJ1-4): KAGVTQTPRYLIKTRGQQVTLSCSPISGHRSVSWYQQTPGQGLQFLFEYFSETQRNKGNFPGRFSGRQFSNSRSEMNVSTLELGDSALYLCASSSLGRGSNEKLFFGSGTQLSVL.

This sequence joins TRBV25-1 and TRBJ2-7; D ambiguous. The V gene's germline CDR1 is MGHDK and CDR2 SYGVNS. The length of the CDR3 is 11 residues. Trimming pared 3 bases from V and 3 bases from J, leaving 3 bases between. The CDR3 loop is CASSDLYEQYF. DNA of the CDR3: TGTGCCAGCAGTGACCTCTACGAGCAGTACTTC.

This clone was detected a few times. The genes are TRBV9 and TRBJ2-3, with 7 bases that match TRBD2. CDR1 is SGDLS, CDR2 YYNGEE, per germline. The CDR3 is 16 residues long. V lost 0 bases and J lost 2; bases outside the gene matches: 6. For the CDR3, the DNA is TGTGCCAGCAGCGTAGGGGCTAGCGGTGACACAGATACGCAGTATTTT. Amino acid sequence: CASSVGASGDTDTQYF.

V gene TRBV19 combines with J gene TRBJ2-3; 7 nucleotides align to TRBD2. The CDR3 sequence is 15 residues long. V trimming: 7 bases; J trimming: 6 bases; junction bases outside the gene matches: 13. Germline CDR1 is LNHDA and CDR2 is SQIVND (reference sequence). For the CDR3, the DNA is TGTGCCAGTACCCGTTCGTGGGAGGGCCCTGATACGCAGTATTTT. It translates to CASTRSWEGPDTQYF. Full variable domain (rest looked up from reference TRBV19 and TRBJ2-3): DGGITQSPKYLFRKEGQNVTLSCEQNLNHDAMYWYRQDPGQGLRLIYYSQIVNDFQKGDIAEGYSVSREKKESFPLTVTSAQKNPTAFYLCASTRSWEGPDTQYFGPGTRLTVL.

The CDR3 coding sequence is TGTGCCAGCAGTCCCCATGGGGGGGGCACCATATATTTT. It translates to CASSPHGGGTIYF. The chain combines TRBV27 with TRBJ1-3; D possibly corresponds to TRBD1 (5 bases). In germline, CDR1 is MNHEY, CDR2 SMNVEV (reference sequence). The CDR3 consists of 13 residues. V lost 5 bases and J lost 9, with 14 bases in between.

V gene TRBV30 combines with J gene TRBJ2-7, with TRBD2 identical over 11 bases. Germline loops: CDR1 GTSNPN, CDR2 SVGIG (reference sequence). The CDR3 totals 15 residues. Here the CDR3 reads CASGRVASGSYEQYF. The CDR3 DNA reads as TGTGCTAGCGGGAGGGTGGCCTCCGGCTCCTACGAGCAGTACTTC.